The 24 T cell receptor beta chains in this list originate from one sample, sequenced in a study of T cell repertoires in aging, cancer and after chemotherapy (dated 2019 in TCRdb). TCRdb records Illumina MiSeq as the sequencer. Multiplex touch-down PCR with a mixed TRB-A/B primer pool was used to amplify rearranged TRB sequences covering the V, D and J segments. TCRdb reprocessed the public reads (quality trimming at Q25 with fastp, clone calling with MiXCR) and kept in-frame beta chains. Rows matching on CDR3 protein sequence are summarized as one entry with the most common DNA and genes. A total of thousands of distinct CDR3 sequences appear in this sample, roughly 25% of them only once. The top ten hold 30% to 45% of the sample. Instead of sorted cells or RNA, genomic DNA extracted from peripheral blood served as the source for amplifying TCR beta rearrangements. The sample was blood. The receptors here all came from a human donor with a solid tumor.

This clonotype has just a few counts. The V call is TRBV5-4, the J call TRBJ2-7, with D possibly matching TRBD2 (6 bases). Per germline, CDR1 SGHNT and CDR2 YYREEE (reference sequence). V was clipped by 0 bases and J by 6 bases, with 7 bases between them. The CDR3 contains 12 residues. This CDR3 reads CASSLGRGEQYF. In DNA, the CDR3 is TGTGCCAGCAGCTTGGGGAGGGGCGAGCAGTACTTC.

This clonotype is categorized as medium-sized. The CDR3 nucleotides are TGTGCCAGCAGTATCCGACGGAACACTGAAGCTTTCTTT. Residues: CASSIRRNTEAFF. The gene calls are TRBV27 and TRBJ1-1; D not certain. Trimming took off 5 bases at V and 1 base at J, with 8 bases between the two ends. The CDR3 covers 13 residues. CDR1 and CDR2 from the germline V gene are MNHEY and SMNVEV (reference sequence).

By proportion, this clonotype is medium-sized. The J gene is TRBJ2-5, the V gene TRBV20-1, with TRBD2 identical over 11 bases. The CDR3 sequence is 17 residues long. CDR1 is DFQATT, CDR2 SNEGSKA, per germline (reference sequence). J gave up 7 bases and V 0 bases, and 13 bases lay outside the gene matches. The CDR3 loop is CSARDSTSGNLRGTQYF. The CDR3 DNA sequence: TGCAGTGCTAGAGATTCGACTAGCGGGAACCTCCGGGGGACCCAGTACTTC.

V is TRBV4-3 and J is TRBJ1-4; no definite D call. CDR3 length equals 15 residues. The germline V gene has CDR1 LGHNA and CDR2 YSLEER. The germline V and J ends were trimmed by 3 bases and 4 bases, with 12 bases remaining between them. CDR3 in DNA: TGCGCCAGCAGCCAGGACGGGTCTGGTAATGAAAAACTGTTTTTT. Translated, it gives CASSQDGSGNEKLFF.

This clonotype is medium-sized within its sample. The rearrangement links TRBV7-9 to TRBJ2-2, with a tentative D call TRBD2 (6 bases). The CDR3 sequence is 15 residues long. The germline CDR1 and CDR2 sequences are SEHNR and FQNEAQ (reference sequence). V was shortened by 5 bases and J by 3 bases, with 13 bases between the two germline ends. The CDR3 sequence is CASSAPGLDTGELFF. The CDR3 DNA sequence: TGTGCCAGCAGCGCACCGGGACTTGACACCGGGGAGCTGTTTTTT.

The chain couples TRBV4-3 to TRBJ2-3, with D uncertain. V was trimmed by 1 base and J by 4 bases, leaving 9 bases between them. This CDR3 is built from 14 residues. Germline lookup yields CDR1 LGHNA and CDR2 YSLEER. The CDR3 DNA sequence: TGCGCCAGCAGCCAAGGGCTCTCTCCAGATACGCAGTATTTT. It encodes CASSQGLSPDTQYF.

This clonotype is medium-sized within its sample. This chain uses TRBV24-1 with TRBJ2-1; D gene ambiguous. Germline-derived CDR1 and CDR2 are KGHDR and SFDVKD. This CDR3 is 15 amino acids long. Trimming left V 6 bases short and J 5 bases short, with 16 bases between. Here the CDR3 DNA reads TGTGCCACCAGTTGGACCGGAGATCCCAACAATGAGCAGTTCTTC. Amino acids: CATSWTGDPNNEQFF.

By its share, this clonotype is medium-sized (0.01 to 0.1%). The CDR3 DNA reads TGTGCCTGGAGTGCGGCCTTCGCGGAAGCTTTCTTT. Translated: CAWSAAFAEAFF. The V and J genes are TRBV30 and TRBJ1-1; no firm D call. CDR3 length: 12 amino acids. V was trimmed by 1 base and J by 8 bases, leaving 11 bases between them. Germline-derived CDR1 and CDR2 are GTSNPN and SVGIG (reference sequence).

This clonotype has more than one count but fewer than ten. The genes are TRBV5-1 and TRBJ2-2; 8 bases fit TRBD2. Germline trimming cut 4 bases from V and 5 bases from J; bases unmatched to any gene: 7. This CDR3 has 15 residues. Germline V gene lookup returns CDR1 SGHRS and CDR2 YFSETQ. The CDR3 is CASSPGGGRTGELFF. The CDR3 DNA is TGCGCCAGCAGCCCCGGGGGGGGAAGAACCGGGGAGCTGTTTTTT.

This clonotype appeared a single time. The J gene is TRBJ2-7, the V gene TRBV29-1; D call uncertain. Germline V gives CDR1 SQVTM, CDR2 ANQGSEA. The CDR3 length is 11 residues. V lost 6 bases, J lost 3 bases, and 9 bases lay in between. This CDR3 is CSVTKFYEQYF. CDR3 sequence (DNA): TGCAGCGTCACCAAATTCTACGAGCAGTACTTC.

About this clonotype: A much larger clone is a single base away; this may be a read error. The V and J genes are TRBV4-3 and TRBJ2-4; tentatively, D is TRBD2 (5 bases). Germline assignment: CDR1 LGHNA and CDR2 YSLEER. V lost 0 bases to trimming and J lost 0 bases, with 18 bases between them. The CDR3 sequence is 19 residues long. The CDR3: CASSQESTRRTAAKNIQYF. In DNA form, the CDR3 reads TGCGCCAGCAGCCAAGAATCAACTAGAAGGACCGCAGCCAAAAACATTCAGTACTTC.

The V call is TRBV6-5, the J call TRBJ2-7; D remains unclear. This CDR3 comprises 15 residues. V was cut by 2 bases and J by 2 bases, with 13 bases left in between. Germline V gives CDR1 MNHEY, CDR2 SVGAGI. CDR3 nucleotides: TGTGCCAGCAGTTACCAAAACGGCCGTACCTACGAGCAGTACTTC. The encoded protein is CASSYQNGRTYEQYF.

This clonotype is medium-sized in the sample. V and J are TRBV6-5 and TRBJ1-5, with a tentative D call TRBD1 (6 bases). Looked up from germline, CDR1 is MNHEY and CDR2 is SVGAGI. The CDR3 has 15 amino acids. The ends were cut back, 5 bases at V and 3 bases at J, with 14 bases in the middle. CDR3: CASSPTGSPNQPQHF. The CDR3 DNA sequence: TGTGCCAGCAGTCCTACAGGGAGCCCCAATCAGCCCCAGCATTTT.

In its sample, this clonotype is medium-sized. A junction end diverges from the germline sequence, so it may reflect a read error. The CDR3 region is CASGFYNEQFF. In nucleotides, the CDR3 is TGTGCCAGCGGTTTCTACAATGAGCAGTTCTTC. This sequence joins TRBV12-3 or TRBV12-4 and TRBJ2-1; D gene uncertain. This CDR3 region has 11 residues.

This clonotype is large. The chain is built from TRBV29-1 and TRBJ2-7; D is uncertain. CDR3 length: 12 residues. V was pared by 0 bases and J by 1 base, with 4 bases between. Per the germline V gene, CDR1 is SQVTM and CDR2 is ANQGSEA. Here the CDR3 reads CSVEEQSYEQYF. The CDR3 DNA reads TGCAGCGTTGAAGAGCAGTCCTACGAGCAGTACTTC.

This clonotype is judged medium-sized. The chain employs TRBV30 and TRBJ2-1, with a weak D call TRBD2 (6 bases). CDR3 size: 12 residues. In germline, CDR1 is GTSNPN, CDR2 SVGIG (reference sequence). The ends were cut back, 2 bases at V and 6 bases at J, with 8 bases in the middle. For the CDR3, the DNA is TGTGCCTGGAGTTCGGGACTCAATGAGCAGTTCTTC. This translates into CAWSSGLNEQFF.

The rearrangement links TRBV6-5 to TRBJ1-5; a possible D gene is TRBD1 (6 bases). The CDR3 loop spans 14 amino acids. Germline lookup yields CDR1 MNHEY and CDR2 SVGAGI. V was shortened by 5 bases and J by 9 bases, with 17 bases between the two germline ends. The CDR3 spells CASSPPGRTVPQHF. In DNA, the CDR3 is TGTGCCAGCAGTCCTCCAGGGAGGACAGTGCCCCAGCATTTT.

CDR3 region: CSAPGQGYGYTF. As DNA, the CDR3 is TGCAGCGCCCCGGGACAGGGCTATGGCTACACCTTC. The chain links TRBV29-1 to TRBJ1-2, with 9 bases lining up with TRBD1. Germline trimming cut 7 bases from V and 4 bases from J; bases unmatched to any gene: 4. Germline V gives CDR1 SQVTM, CDR2 ANQGSEA. This CDR3 is built from 12 residues.

Sample share makes this clonotype medium-sized. J is TRBJ2-3 and V is TRBV4-1; D uncertain. The CDR3 consists of 15 residues. Germline V lookup: CDR1 MGHRA, CDR2 YSYEKL. The germline V and J ends were trimmed by 4 bases and 0 bases, with 11 bases remaining between them. This CDR3 reads CASSPMWGSTDTQYF. The CDR3 DNA follows: TGCGCCAGCAGCCCGATGTGGGGTAGCACAGATACGCAGTATTTT.

This clonotype counts as medium-sized. This chain joins TRBV19 and TRBJ2-3; possibly TRBD1 or TRBD2 for D (5 bases each). The CDR3 length is 13 residues. Trimming stripped 5 bases from V and 6 bases from J, with 12 bases between. The germline gives CDR1 LNHDA, CDR2 SQIVND (reference sequence). The CDR3, as DNA: TGTGCCAGTAGTCTCCGGGGCCACGATACGCAGTATTTT. This translates into CASSLRGHDTQYF.

By share of the sample, this clonotype is large. The rearrangement joins TRBV6-5 to TRBJ1-2; the D is unclear. Germline V gene lookup returns CDR1 MNHEY and CDR2 SVGAGI. V lost 0 bases and J 4 bases, leaving 9 bases between the germline ends. The CDR3 runs 14 residues. The CDR3 reads CASSYSGSSYGYTF. DNA for the CDR3: TGTGCCAGCAGTTACTCGGGGAGCAGCTATGGCTACACCTTC.

By share, this clonotype ranks as medium-sized. The chain links TRBV5-4 to TRBJ1-4; D is unclear. Germline-derived CDR1 and CDR2 are SGHNT and YYREEE (reference sequence). Between the trimmed V and J ends, which lost 2 bases and 7 bases, there was a span of 15 bases. This CDR3 spans 15 amino acids. The CDR3 nucleotides read TGTGCCAGCAGCTTCCCCGACGGGGAAGGTGAAAAACTGTTTTTT. Translating gives CASSFPDGEGEKLFF.

Within the sample, this clonotype is medium-sized. V and J are TRBV7-6 and TRBJ2-7; 7 bases map to TRBD1. The V and J ends lost 5 bases and 4 bases, in that order; junction bases with no gene match: 11. Per germline, CDR1 SGHVS and CDR2 FNYEAQ. This CDR3 region has 15 residues. This CDR3 is CASSAIQGKGYEQYF. For the CDR3, the DNA is TGTGCCAGCAGCGCAATACAGGGGAAAGGGTACGAGCAGTACTTC.

This clonotype was observed a single time. A much more abundant neighbour one base away suggests this may be a read error. CDR3 bases: TGTGTCAGAAGCTGGCCAAGGACAGGGAAGGCGGGTCCTACGAACGAGCAGTACTTC. Amino acids: CVRSWPRTGKAGPTNEQYF. The rearrangement uses TRBV5-3 and TRBJ2-7; 8 bases are a match to TRBD1. TRBV5-3 is an open reading frame whose function is uncertain. The CDR3 covers 19 residues.